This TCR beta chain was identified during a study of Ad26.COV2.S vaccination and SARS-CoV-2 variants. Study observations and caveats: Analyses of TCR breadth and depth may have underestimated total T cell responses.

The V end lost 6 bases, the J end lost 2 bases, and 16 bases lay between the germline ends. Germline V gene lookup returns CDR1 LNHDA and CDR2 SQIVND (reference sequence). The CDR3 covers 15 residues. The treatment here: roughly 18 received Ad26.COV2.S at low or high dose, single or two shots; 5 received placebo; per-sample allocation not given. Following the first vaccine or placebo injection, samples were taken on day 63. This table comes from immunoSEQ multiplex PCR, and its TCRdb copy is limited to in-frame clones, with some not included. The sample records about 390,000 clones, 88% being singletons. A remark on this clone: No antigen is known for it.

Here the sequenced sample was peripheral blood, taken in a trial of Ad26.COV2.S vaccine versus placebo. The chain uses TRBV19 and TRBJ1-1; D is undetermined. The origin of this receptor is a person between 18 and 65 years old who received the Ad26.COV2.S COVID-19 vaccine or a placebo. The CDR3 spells CASSELWGVNTEAFF. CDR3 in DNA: TGTGCCAGTAGCGAATTGTGGGGAGTTAACACTGAAGCTTTCTTT.